The present TCR beta chain was sequenced within a study of CD8+ T cells in alopecia areata. Looking at the study overall: Tofacitinib ran for 6 to 18 months before 6 months off drug.

The treatment: oral pan-JAK inhibitor, 5-10 mg twice daily. This clone was observed a handful of times. This sample also contains other DNA sequences that code for the same CDR3. Reverse transcribed after extraction, RNA yielded cDNA as the sequencing template. This table comes from immunoSEQ multiplex PCR, and its TCRdb copy is limited to in-frame clones, with some not included. Of 150,000 to 250,000 clones listed, more than 45% are singletons. The CDR3 covers 13 residues. The V gene's germline CDR1 is MNHEY and CDR2 SMNVEV (reference sequence). The ends lost 3 bases at V and 5 bases at J; junction bases unmatched: 3.

The chain links TRBV27 to TRBJ2-5, with 7 bases aligning to TRBD2. Sequences were derived from CD4+ T cells sorted from blood, sampled at week 24, from a patient treated with tofacitinib. The source of this sequence is a human donor with alopecia areata. Here the CDR3 DNA reads TGTGCCAGCAGTTTGGTGGGGGGGGAGACCCAGTACTTC. Translated, it gives CASSLVGGETQYF.